This TCR beta chain was captured in a study of OX40 agonist ivuxolimab in advanced cancers. Sequencing was performed with immunoSEQ multiplex PCR; in TCRdb, only in-frame clones are kept and a portion is missing. The table shows 100,000 to 130,000 clones, with approximately 90% occurring only once. The sequence came from an adult with an advanced solid tumor such as melanoma, head and neck, liver or kidney cancer. The starting material was CD4+ or CD8+ T cells sorted from blood, obtained in a trial of the OX40 agonist ivuxolimab.

The CDR3 DNA is TGTGCCAGCTGGTCCGCCGGGGAGCTGTTTTTT. It codes for CASWSAGELFF. The rearrangement links TRBV6-5 to TRBJ2-2, with no clear D. V gave up 8 bases and J gave up 6 bases, with 7 bases separating them. The germline gives CDR1 MNHEY, CDR2 SVGAGI. This CDR3 spans 11 amino acids.